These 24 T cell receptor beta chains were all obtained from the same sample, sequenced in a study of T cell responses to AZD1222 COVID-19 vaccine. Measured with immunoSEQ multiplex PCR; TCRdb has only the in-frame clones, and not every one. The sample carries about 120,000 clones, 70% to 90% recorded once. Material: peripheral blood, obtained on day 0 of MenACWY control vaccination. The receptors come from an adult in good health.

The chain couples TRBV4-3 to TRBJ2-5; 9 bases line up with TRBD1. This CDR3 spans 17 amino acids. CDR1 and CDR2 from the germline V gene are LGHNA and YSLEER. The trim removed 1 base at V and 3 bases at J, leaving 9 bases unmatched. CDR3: CASSQGYGDRGKETQYF. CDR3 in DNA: TGCGCCAGCAGCCAAGGTTATGGAGACAGGGGGAAAGAGACCCAGTACTTC.

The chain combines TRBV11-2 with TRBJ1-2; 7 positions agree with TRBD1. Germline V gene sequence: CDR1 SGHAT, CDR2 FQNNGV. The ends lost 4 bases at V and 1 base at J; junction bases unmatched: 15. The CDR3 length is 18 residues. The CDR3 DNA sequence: TGTGCCAGCAGCTCCCCGGGACAGCCAAAAGGGGATAACTATGGCTACACCTTC. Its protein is CASSSPGQPKGDNYGYTF.

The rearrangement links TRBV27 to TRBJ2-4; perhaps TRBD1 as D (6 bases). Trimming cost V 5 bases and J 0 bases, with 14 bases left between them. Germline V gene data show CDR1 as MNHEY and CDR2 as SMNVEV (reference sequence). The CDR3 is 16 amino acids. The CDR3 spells CASSPGQLLAKNIQYF. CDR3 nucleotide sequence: TGTGCCAGCAGTCCCGGACAGTTACTAGCCAAAAACATTCAGTACTTC.

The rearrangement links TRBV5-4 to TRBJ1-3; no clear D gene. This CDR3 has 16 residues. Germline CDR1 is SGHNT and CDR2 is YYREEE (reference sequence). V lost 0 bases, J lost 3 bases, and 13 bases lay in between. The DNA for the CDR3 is TGTGCCAGCAGCTTGGCGGGCAGCTCCAGTGGAAACACCATATATTTT. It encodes CASSLAGSSSGNTIYF. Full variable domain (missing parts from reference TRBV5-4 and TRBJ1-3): ETGVTQSPTHLIKTRGQQVTLRCSSQSGHNTVSWYQQALGQGPQFIFQYYREEENGRGNFPPRFSGLQFPNYSSELNVNALELDDSALYLCASSLAGSSSGNTIYFGEGSWLTVV.

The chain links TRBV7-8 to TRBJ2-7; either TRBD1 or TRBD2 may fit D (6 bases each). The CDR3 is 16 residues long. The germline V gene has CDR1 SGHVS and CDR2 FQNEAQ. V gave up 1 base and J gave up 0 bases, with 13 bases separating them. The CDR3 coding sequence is TGTGCCAGCAGCTTAGTAGGAGGGGGGCGCTCCTACGAGCAGTACTTC. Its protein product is CASSLVGGGRSYEQYF.

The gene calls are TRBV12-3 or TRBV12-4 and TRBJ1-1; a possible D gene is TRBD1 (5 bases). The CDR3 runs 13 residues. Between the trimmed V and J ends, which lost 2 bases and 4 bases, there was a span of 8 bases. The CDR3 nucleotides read TGTGCCAGCAGTTTACAGGGCCGCACTGAAGCTTTCTTT. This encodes CASSLQGRTEAFF.

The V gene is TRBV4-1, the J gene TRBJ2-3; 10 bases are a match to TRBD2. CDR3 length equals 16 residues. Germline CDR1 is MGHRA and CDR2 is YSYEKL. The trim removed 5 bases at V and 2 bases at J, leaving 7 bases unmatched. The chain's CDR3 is CASSKVAGGLTDTQYF. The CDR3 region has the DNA TGCGCCAGCAGCAAAGTAGCGGGGGGCCTCACAGATACGCAGTATTTT.

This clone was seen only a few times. CDR3 in amino acids: CASSLAGYSNQPQHF. CDR3 nucleotides: TGCGCCAGCAGCTTGGCGGGGTATAGCAATCAGCCCCAGCATTTT. The chain couples TRBV5-1 to TRBJ1-5, with D hard to call. Trimming pared 0 bases from V and 0 bases from J, leaving 7 bases between. This CDR3 region has 15 residues. Germline CDR1 reads SGHRS; CDR2 reads YFSETQ.

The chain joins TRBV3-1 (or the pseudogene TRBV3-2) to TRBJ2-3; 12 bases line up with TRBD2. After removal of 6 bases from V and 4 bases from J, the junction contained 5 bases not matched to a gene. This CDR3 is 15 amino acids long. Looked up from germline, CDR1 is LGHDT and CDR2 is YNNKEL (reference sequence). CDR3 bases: TGTGCCAGCAGTCTAGCGGGGGGGCAACCAGATACGCAGTATTTT. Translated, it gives CASSLAGGQPDTQYF.

For the CDR3, the DNA is TGTGCCAGCAGTTCCCCTAGGACAAGCCCCAGGGGTGAGCAGTTCTTC. Translating it yields CASSSPRTSPRGEQFF. The chain recombines TRBV6-6 with TRBJ2-1, with D possibly TRBD1 on 6 matching bases. Looked up from germline, CDR1 is MNHNY and CDR2 is SVGAGI (reference sequence). CDR3 size: 16 residues. The V and J ends lost 4 bases and 9 bases respectively, with 22 bases between them.

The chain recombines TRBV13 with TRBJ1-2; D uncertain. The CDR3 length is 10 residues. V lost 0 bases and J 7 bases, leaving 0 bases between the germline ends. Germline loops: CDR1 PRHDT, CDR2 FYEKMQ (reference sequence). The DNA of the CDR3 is TGTGCCAGCAGCTTAGGTGGCTACACCTTC. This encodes CASSLGGYTF.

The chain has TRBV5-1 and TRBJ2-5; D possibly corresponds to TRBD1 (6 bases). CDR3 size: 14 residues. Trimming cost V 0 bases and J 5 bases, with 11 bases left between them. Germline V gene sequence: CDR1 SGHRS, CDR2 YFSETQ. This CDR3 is CASSLVSGDETQYF. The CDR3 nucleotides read TGCGCCAGCAGCTTGGTGTCAGGGGACGAGACCCAGTACTTC.

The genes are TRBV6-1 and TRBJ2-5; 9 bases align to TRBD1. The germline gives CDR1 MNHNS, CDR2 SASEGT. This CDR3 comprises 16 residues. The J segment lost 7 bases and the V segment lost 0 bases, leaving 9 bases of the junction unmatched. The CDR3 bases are TGTGCCAGCAGTGAAGCGGGACAGGGCCCCCAGGGGACCCAGTACTTC. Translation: CASSEAGQGPQGTQYF.

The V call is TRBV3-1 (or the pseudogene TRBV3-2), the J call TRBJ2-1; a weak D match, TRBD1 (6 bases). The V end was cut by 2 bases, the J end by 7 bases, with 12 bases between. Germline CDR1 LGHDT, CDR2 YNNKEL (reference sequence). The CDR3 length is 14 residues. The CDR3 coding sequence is TGTGCCAGCAGCCAAACAGGGTCACAGAATGAGCAGTTCTTC. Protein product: CASSQTGSQNEQFF.

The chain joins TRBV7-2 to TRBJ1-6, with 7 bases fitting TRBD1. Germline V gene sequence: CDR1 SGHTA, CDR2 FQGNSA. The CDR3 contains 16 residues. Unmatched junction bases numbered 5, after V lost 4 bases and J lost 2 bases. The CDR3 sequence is CASSSRQGTYNSPLHF. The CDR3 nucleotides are TGTGCCAGCAGCTCTCGACAGGGCACCTATAATTCACCCCTCCACTTT.

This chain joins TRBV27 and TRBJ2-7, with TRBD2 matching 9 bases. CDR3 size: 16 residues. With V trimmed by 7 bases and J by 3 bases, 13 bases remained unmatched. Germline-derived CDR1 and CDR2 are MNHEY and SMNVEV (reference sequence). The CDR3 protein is CASKRTRSGGHYEQYF. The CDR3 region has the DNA TGTGCCAGCAAGAGGACTCGTAGCGGGGGCCACTACGAGCAGTACTTC.

CDR3 loop: CASSTTPRAVPTYEQYF. For the CDR3, the DNA is TGTGCCAGCAGCACGACCCCCCGGGCAGTCCCTACCTACGAGCAGTACTTC. The chain couples TRBV7-2 to TRBJ2-7; no reliable D call. Germline values: CDR1 SGHTA, CDR2 FQGNSA. This CDR3 has 17 residues. V was pared by 5 bases and J by 2 bases, with 22 bases between. The whole variable domain, filled in from reference TRBV7-2 and TRBJ2-7, reads GAGVSQSPSNKVTEKGKDVELRCDPISGHTALYWYRQSLGQGLEFLIYFQGNSAPDKSGLPSDRFSAERTGGSVSTLTIQRTQQEDSAVYLCASSTTPRAVPTYEQYFGPGTRLTVT.

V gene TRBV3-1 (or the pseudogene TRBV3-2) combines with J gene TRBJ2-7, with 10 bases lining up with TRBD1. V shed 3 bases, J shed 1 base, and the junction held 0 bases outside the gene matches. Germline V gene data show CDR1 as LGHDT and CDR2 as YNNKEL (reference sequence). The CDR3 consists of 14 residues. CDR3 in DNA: TGTGCCAGCAGCCAGGGACAGGGGTCCTACGAGCAGTACTTC. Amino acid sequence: CASSQGQGSYEQYF.

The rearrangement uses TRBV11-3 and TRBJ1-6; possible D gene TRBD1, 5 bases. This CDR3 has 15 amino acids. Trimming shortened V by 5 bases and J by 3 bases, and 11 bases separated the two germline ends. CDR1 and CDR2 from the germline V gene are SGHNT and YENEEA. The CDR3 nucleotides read TGTGCCAGCAGCCGGGACGGACGCTATAATTCACCCCTCCACTTT. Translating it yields CASSRDGRYNSPLHF.

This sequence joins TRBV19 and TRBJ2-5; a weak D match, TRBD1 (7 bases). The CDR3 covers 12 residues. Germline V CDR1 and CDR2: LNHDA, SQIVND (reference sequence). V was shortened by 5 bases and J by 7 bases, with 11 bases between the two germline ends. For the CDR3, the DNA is TGTGCCAGTAGTGGAGGGGGCGGGACCCAGTACTTC. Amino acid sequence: CASSGGGGTQYF.

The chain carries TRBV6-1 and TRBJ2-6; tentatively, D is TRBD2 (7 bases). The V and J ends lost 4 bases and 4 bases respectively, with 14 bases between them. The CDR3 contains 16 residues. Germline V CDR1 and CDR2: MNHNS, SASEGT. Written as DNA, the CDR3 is TGTGCCAGCAGTGGATCCCGGGGGGCGGGGGCCAACGTCCTGACTTTC. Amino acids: CASSGSRGAGANVLTF.

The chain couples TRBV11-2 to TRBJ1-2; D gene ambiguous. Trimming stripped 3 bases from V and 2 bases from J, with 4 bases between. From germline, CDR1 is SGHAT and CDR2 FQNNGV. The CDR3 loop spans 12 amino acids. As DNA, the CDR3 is TGTGCCAGCAGCTTCCGGAACTATGGCTACACCTTC. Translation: CASSFRNYGYTF.

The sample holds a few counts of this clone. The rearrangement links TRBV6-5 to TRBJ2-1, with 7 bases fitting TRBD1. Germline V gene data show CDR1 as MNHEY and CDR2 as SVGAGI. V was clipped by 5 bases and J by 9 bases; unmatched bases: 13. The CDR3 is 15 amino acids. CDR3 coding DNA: TGTGCCAGCAGTCCCCAGAGACAGGGTATGGTTGAGCAGTTCTTC. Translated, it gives CASSPQRQGMVEQFF.

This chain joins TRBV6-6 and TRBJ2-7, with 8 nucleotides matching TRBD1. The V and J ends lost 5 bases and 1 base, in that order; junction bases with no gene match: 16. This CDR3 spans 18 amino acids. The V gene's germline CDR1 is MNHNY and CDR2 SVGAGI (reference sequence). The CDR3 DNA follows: TGTGCCAGCAGTCCCACCGGGACAGGACCCTTCCGATCCTACGAGCAGTACTTC. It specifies CASSPTGTGPFRSYEQYF.